This TCR beta chain emerged from a study of T cell repertoires in ileal Crohn's disease. The wider study: At surgery, about 36% of patients smoked, with median disease duration 7.9 years. Regarding the study as a whole: Compared with non-smokers, active smokers at surgery showed more clonal expansions. All patients with clonality above 26.8% had endoscopic recurrence.

As for this clone: What it recognizes is unknown.

Germline CDR1 reads SEHNR; CDR2 reads FQNEAQ (reference sequence). The J segment lost 6 bases and the V segment lost 0 bases, leaving 11 bases of the junction unmatched. The CDR3 sequence is 16 residues long. Method: immunoSEQ multiplex PCR; TCRdb's copy keeps in-frame clones and lacks some. This sample carries 2,000 to 2,500 clones, 85% to 95% of them seen once, and the ten largest clones take around 3.6%. Sample: ileal tissue. This TCR was sampled from an adult with Crohn's disease. V usage is TRBV7-9 and J usage is TRBJ2-7, with TRBD1 identical over 7 bases. CDR3 region: CASSLAGGQRTREQYF. The DNA of the CDR3 is TGTGCCAGCAGCTTAGCTGGGGGACAGAGGACACGCGAGCAGTACTTC.